A single sample is the source of the 12 T cell receptor beta chains below, sequenced in a study of T cell responses to AZD1222 COVID-19 vaccine. Clones were sequenced by immunoSEQ multiplex PCR, and TCRdb holds only the in-frame ones, with some missing. The table has more than 110,000 clones, roughly 90% seen once; the top ten hold approximately 5.7%. Material: peripheral blood, obtained on day 0 of AZD1222 vaccination. The receptors were gathered from an adult in good health.

The V gene is TRBV10-1, the J gene TRBJ2-5; tentative D call: TRBD1 (5 bases). V was trimmed by 7 bases and J by 1 base, leaving 19 bases between them. The CDR3 runs 16 residues. From germline, CDR1 is WNHNN and CDR2 SYGVQD (reference sequence). CDR3 bases: TGCGCCAGCATTGGGGCGGAGCGACCCGTCCAAGAGACCCAGTACTTC. Amino acid sequence: CASIGAERPVQETQYF.

The chain is built from TRBV7-9 and TRBJ1-6; 7 bases are a match to TRBD1. Germline values: CDR1 SEHNR, CDR2 FQNEAQ (reference sequence). With V trimmed by 8 bases and J by 9 bases, 13 bases remained unmatched. This CDR3 spans 15 amino acids. The CDR3 DNA reads TGTGCCAGCCGCCCGTTACAGGGGCCCATTTCACCCCTCCACTTT. Its protein is CASRPLQGPISPLHF.

The V and J genes are TRBV19 and TRBJ2-1; 14 bases are a match to TRBD2. Unmatched junction bases numbered 6, after V lost 8 bases and J lost 9 bases. In germline, CDR1 is LNHDA, CDR2 SQIVND (reference sequence). This CDR3 region has 14 residues. The CDR3 sequence: CASGTSGRRGEQFF. The CDR3 nucleotides read TGTGCCAGTGGGACTAGCGGGAGACGGGGTGAGCAGTTCTTC. The whole variable domain, filled in from reference TRBV19 and TRBJ2-1, reads DGGITQSPKYLFRKEGQNVTLSCEQNLNHDAMYWYRQDPGQGLRLIYYSQIVNDFQKGDIAEGYSVSREKKESFPLTVTSAQKNPTAFYLCASGTSGRRGEQFFGPGTRLTVL.

This chain links TRBV4-2 with TRBJ1-5, with D hard to call. The germline V gene has CDR1 LGHNA and CDR2 YNFKEQ. Trimming stripped 1 base from V and 4 bases from J, with 8 bases between. This CDR3 has 14 amino acids. The CDR3 nucleotides read TGTGCCAGCAGCCAAGTCGGGCAGAATCAGCCCCAGCATTTT. Translated, it gives CASSQVGQNQPQHF.

V is TRBV11-1 and J is TRBJ2-3, with 12 bases matching TRBD2. Germline V gene sequence: CDR1 SGHAT, CDR2 FQDESV (reference sequence). J gave up 2 bases and V 5 bases, and 5 bases lay outside the gene matches. This CDR3 has 16 residues. CDR3 nucleotides: TGTGCCAGCAGCCCAGGACTAGCGGGAATCACAGATACGCAGTATTTT. This sequence encodes CASSPGLAGITDTQYF.

This chain connects TRBV7-8 to TRBJ1-5, with unresolved D. The germline V and J ends were trimmed by 1 base and 3 bases, with 4 bases remaining between them. Looked up from germline, CDR1 is SGHVS and CDR2 is FQNEAQ. The CDR3 covers 13 residues. The CDR3 reads CASSLGTNQPQHF. The CDR3 nucleotides are TGTGCCAGCAGCTTAGGAACCAATCAGCCCCAGCATTTT. Variable domain in full (rest from reference TRBV7-8 and TRBJ1-5): GAGVSQSPRYKVAKRGQDVALRCDPISGHVSLFWYQQALGQGPEFLTYFQNEAQLDKSGLPSDRFFAERPEGSVSTLKIQRTQQEDSAVYLCASSLGTNQPQHFGDGTRLSIL.

This clone showed up just once. J is TRBJ1-1 and V is TRBV19, with a weak D call TRBD1 (5 bases). Germline V gene sequence: CDR1 LNHDA, CDR2 SQIVND (reference sequence). The ends were cut back, 8 bases at V and 6 bases at J, with 16 bases in the middle. The CDR3 sequence is 13 residues long. The CDR3 DNA is TGTGCCAGTGGGACGGTTACAGGCGCTGAAGCTTTCTTT. It is translated as CASGTVTGAEAFF.

The rearrangement uses TRBV29-1 and TRBJ1-1; 9 bases are a match to TRBD1. CDR3 length: 16 amino acids. The germline V gene encodes CDR1 SQVTM and CDR2 ANQGSEA. V was clipped by 7 bases and J by 3 bases; unmatched bases: 15. CDR3 nucleotide sequence: TGCAGCGCGAGAGGACAGGGGAGGTTGGGGTACACTGAAGCTTTCTTT. This translates into CSARGQGRLGYTEAFF. The variable domain in full, with the rest retrieved from reference TRBV29-1 and TRBJ1-1, is SAVISQKPSRDICQRGTSLTIQCQVDSQVTMMFWYRQQPGQSLTLIATANQGSEATYESGFVIDKFPISRPNLTFSTLTVSNMSPEDSSIYLCSARGQGRLGYTEAFFGQGTRLTVV.

J is TRBJ1-2 and V is TRBV30; no clear D gene. From germline, CDR1 is GTSNPN and CDR2 SVGIG (reference sequence). This CDR3 region has 13 residues. The V gene lost 6 bases and the J gene lost 4 bases, with 15 bases spanning the gap. This CDR3 is CACRTWNGYGYTF. CDR3 coding DNA: TGTGCCTGCCGGACGTGGAATGGCTATGGCTACACCTTC.

The chain has TRBV4-3 and TRBJ1-2; D not certain. Germline assignment: CDR1 LGHNA and CDR2 YSLEER. The CDR3 runs to 16 residues. V lost 1 base, J lost 6 bases, and 18 bases lay in between. The CDR3 DNA follows: TGCGCCAGCAGCCAAGCCTTCACTTCATTTTATGATGGCTACACCTTC. Amino acid sequence: CASSQAFTSFYDGYTF.

This clone was recorded only once. The chain is built from TRBV27 and TRBJ1-5; 8 bases line up with TRBD1. V lost 4 bases, J lost 3 bases, and 5 bases stayed unmatched. CDR1 and CDR2 (germline): MNHEY, SMNVEV (reference sequence). This CDR3 has 15 amino acids. As DNA, the CDR3 is TGTGCCAGCAGTTGGACAGGGTCATACAATCAGCCCCAGCATTTT. It codes for CASSWTGSYNQPQHF.

The V gene is TRBV14, the J gene TRBJ1-2; TRBD1 matches 7 bases. The CDR3 contains 14 residues. J gave up 4 bases and V 5 bases, and 7 bases lay outside the gene matches. In germline, CDR1 is SGHDN, CDR2 FVKESK. The CDR3 spells CASSARQGSYGYTF. The CDR3 coding sequence is TGTGCCAGCAGCGCGAGACAGGGCTCCTATGGCTACACCTTC.